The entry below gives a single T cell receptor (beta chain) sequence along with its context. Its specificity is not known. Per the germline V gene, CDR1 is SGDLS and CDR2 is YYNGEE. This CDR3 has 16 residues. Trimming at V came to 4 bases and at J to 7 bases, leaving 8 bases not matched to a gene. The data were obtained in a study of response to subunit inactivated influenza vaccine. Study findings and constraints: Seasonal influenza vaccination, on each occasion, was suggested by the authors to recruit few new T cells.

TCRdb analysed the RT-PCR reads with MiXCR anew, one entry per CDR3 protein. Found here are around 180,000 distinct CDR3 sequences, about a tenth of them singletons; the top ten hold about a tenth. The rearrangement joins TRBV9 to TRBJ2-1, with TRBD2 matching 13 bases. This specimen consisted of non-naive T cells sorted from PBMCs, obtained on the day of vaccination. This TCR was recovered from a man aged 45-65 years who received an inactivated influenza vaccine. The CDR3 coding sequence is TGTGCCAGCAGCCCAACCGGGACTAGCGGGGCTAATGAGCAGTTCTTC. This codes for CASSPTGTSGANEQFF. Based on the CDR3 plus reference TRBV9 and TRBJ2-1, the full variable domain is DSGVTQTPKHLITATGQRVTLRCSPRSGDLSVYWYQQSLDQGLQFLIQYYNGEERAKGNILERFSAQQFPDLHSELNLSSLELGDSALYFCASSPTGTSGANEQFFGPGTRLTVL.